Here is one TCR beta chain with its context. This clonotype was seen more than once but under ten times. Which antigen it targets is not known. One base away there is no much larger clone; base qualities are not given. Receptor libraries were prepared by 5' RACE. The listed sequencing device is NextSeq 500. The TCR library protocol attached unique molecular identifiers to individual cDNA molecules to correct for sequencing error and PCR bias. Both TCR alpha and beta chains were sequenced, and tight co-correlation was observed between alpha and beta sequence abundances in each sample. Turning to the authors' computational methods: V gene, J gene and CDR3 annotation of TCR sequences was performed with Decombinator V4. Expanded TCRs were defined as changing significantly between any two time points under a Poisson model with p below 0.0001. TCR abundances were normalised to the total number of TCRs sequenced per sample and were expressed as counts per million. VDJdb, accessed 1 November 2021, was searched for CMV, EBV and SARS-CoV-2 annotated TCRs, with TCRs annotated for multiple antigens excluded. TCRdb's own reprocessing of the public reads used fastp at Q25 and MiXCR and kept productive beta chains. Each entry merges the rows of one CDR3 protein and shows their most common DNA and genes. The V and J calls and clone size are TCRdb's, not the authors'. The sample table contains some 58,000 distinct CDR3 sequences; only one count was recorded for approximately 10% of them. The biggest ten clones account for roughly 3% of the sample.

The record originates from a study of early T cells in non-severe SARS-CoV-2 infection (dated by TCRdb to the early 2020s). Background on the whole study: Because TCR sequencing was done on bulk RNA from unsorted whole blood, the alpha and beta chains could not be paired.

Set within a cohort of healthcare workers in London, UK, this nested case-control study involved weekly PCR testing of nasopharyngeal swabs along with blood sampling. Healthcare workers were recruited between 23 and 31 March 2020, during the week of the UK lockdown, and were followed weekly for up to roughly 15 weeks. General study outcomes and caveats: Matching against VDJdb was skewed toward anti-spike CD8 responses, likely underestimated virus-specific expansions, and missed private and CD4 specificities.

This clonotype was sampled from an adult who was a healthcare worker with PCR-confirmed SARS-CoV-2 infection or an uninfected control (not recorded which). The specimen comprised whole blood, sampled at baseline.

The CDR3 corresponds to CASSTGTGDQPQHF. The base sequence is TGTGCCAGTAGTACTGGGACAGGGGACCAGCCCCAGCATTTT. The chain was built from TRBV19 and TRBJ1-5; 10 central nucleotides agree with TRBD1. From the cysteine through the phenylalanine, the CDR3 covers 14 amino acids. Only the CDR3 portion is preserved as DNA: 42 bases, with reading frame beginning at the first base. The germline V gene (reference sequence) yields LNHDA for CDR1 and SQIVND for CDR2. Trimming accounts for 4 bases at V and 7 bases at J, while the number of junction bases matched to no gene is 4.